What follows are 15 T cell receptor beta chains derived from one specimen sequenced in a study of cytomegalovirus exposure and HLA in healthy donors. PCR employed 60 Vbeta and 13 Jbeta primers. The assay was immunoSEQ multiplex PCR, and TCRdb's table has in-frame clones only and misses some. The table has about 150,000 clones, about 82% seen once. The sequenced sample consisted of PBMCs. These receptors were taken from a woman aged 45-60 years in good health and CMV-seropositive.

J is TRBJ1-2 and V is TRBV6-5, with 7 bases fitting TRBD1. From germline, CDR1 is MNHEY and CDR2 SVGAGI. After removal of 4 bases from V and 3 bases from J, the junction contained 8 bases not matched to a gene. The CDR3 sequence is 15 residues long. The CDR3 loop reads CASSFYRQGHYGYTF. For the CDR3, the DNA is TGTGCCAGCAGTTTCTACCGACAGGGCCACTATGGCTACACCTTC.

The chain employs TRBV5-1 and TRBJ2-1; maybe TRBD2 (6 bases). Trimming removed 3 bases at V and 9 bases at J, with 13 bases between. This CDR3 comprises 13 residues. The germline CDR1 and CDR2 sequences are SGHRS and YFSETQ. Written as DNA, the CDR3 is TGCGCCAGCAGCTCGGGGACTCTGAGTGAGCAGTTCTTC. Translating it yields CASSSGTLSEQFF.

This clone was counted a single time. The V and J genes are TRBV7-9 and TRBJ1-4; tentatively, D is TRBD1 (5 bases). Trimming took off 2 bases at V and 5 bases at J, with 15 bases between the two ends. Germline CDR1 SEHNR, CDR2 FQNEAQ (reference sequence). The CDR3 is 16 residues long. CDR3 coding DNA: TGTGCCAGCAGCTTAAGGGCGGCGGGGCAGAATGAAAAACTGTTTTTT. Translation: CASSLRAAGQNEKLFF.

The rearrangement links TRBV2 to TRBJ1-2; perhaps TRBD1 as D (5 bases). V shed 8 bases and J shed 5 bases, with 18 bases lying between them. CDR3 length: 14 amino acids. Germline V gene lookup returns CDR1 SNHLY and CDR2 FYNNEI. CDR3 DNA: TGTGCCAGCCAAGTCGACAGCTCCTTGTATGGCTACACCTTC. It yields the protein CASQVDSSLYGYTF.

V is TRBV19 and J is TRBJ2-2; D is perhaps TRBD2 (5 bases). Deletions cut 3 bases from V and 1 base from J, with 9 bases between. The germline CDR1 and CDR2 sequences are LNHDA and SQIVND (reference sequence). CDR3 length: 15 residues. CDR3: CASSMLGRNTGELFF. The CDR3 DNA sequence: TGTGCCAGTAGTATGCTAGGGAGGAACACCGGGGAGCTGTTTTTT.

The V gene is TRBV28, the J gene TRBJ1-2; 8 nucleotides line up with TRBD1. The CDR3 covers 15 residues. J lost 4 bases, V lost 6 bases, and 10 bases had no gene match. Per the germline V gene, CDR1 is MDHEN and CDR2 is SYDVKM. The CDR3: CASSPRQGRVYGYTF. The CDR3 nucleotides are TGTGCCAGCAGCCCCCGACAGGGGAGGGTCTATGGCTACACCTTC.

CDR3 coding DNA: TGCGCCAGCAGCTTCGCGGGGTCCTCCTACGAGCAGTACTTC. It is translated as CASSFAGSSYEQYF. This chain links TRBV5-1 with TRBJ2-5; D is possibly TRBD2 (6 bases). The assigned J gene may be wrong: the sequence end matches TRBJ2-7 better. The V gene's germline CDR1 is SGHRS and CDR2 YFSETQ. CDR3 size: 14 residues.

The genes are TRBV28 and TRBJ1-1, with D perhaps matching TRBD1 (5 bases). From germline, CDR1 is MDHEN and CDR2 SYDVKM. V was clipped by 1 base and J by 2 bases, with 14 bases between them. The CDR3 totals 16 residues. CDR3 in DNA: TGTGCCAGCAGTTTATCACGACACAGGCTTAACACTGAAGCTTTCTTT. It specifies CASSLSRHRLNTEAFF.

The chain employs TRBV6-5 and TRBJ1-4; a weak D match, TRBD1 (6 bases). Trimming shortened V by 5 bases and J by 5 bases, and 15 bases separated the two germline ends. Germline CDR1 reads MNHEY; CDR2 reads SVGAGI. The CDR3 spans 15 residues. CDR3 nucleotide sequence: TGTGCCAGCAGTCATCACAGGGATGGGAATGAAAAACTGTTTTTT. This gives the protein CASSHHRDGNEKLFF.

The chain combines TRBV20-1 with TRBJ1-1, with D tentatively TRBD1 (5 bases). This CDR3 has 11 residues. Germline V gene data show CDR1 as DFQATT and CDR2 as SNEGSKA (reference sequence). Trimming left V 7 bases short and J 6 bases short, with 12 bases between. This CDR3 is CSVSGRSEAFF. CDR3 bases: TGCAGTGTTTCAGGGCGGTCTGAAGCTTTCTTT.

V is TRBV27 and J is TRBJ2-1; 14 nucleotides match TRBD2. V shed 5 bases, J shed 6 bases, and the junction held 6 bases outside the gene matches. The germline CDR1 and CDR2 sequences are MNHEY and SMNVEV (reference sequence). The CDR3 contains 16 residues. The CDR3 DNA reads TGTGCCAGCAGTATCTCCGGGACTAGCGGGGGCAATGAGCAGTTCTTC. This sequence encodes CASSISGTSGGNEQFF.

The chain joins TRBV15 to TRBJ1-1, with a tentative D call TRBD1 (5 bases). Deletions cut 0 bases from V and 0 bases from J, with 11 bases between. In germline, CDR1 is LNHNV, CDR2 YYDKDF (reference sequence). This CDR3 contains 16 residues. The CDR3 bases are TGTGCCACCAGCAGAGAAGGCAGGGCCGTGAACACTGAAGCTTTCTTT. It codes for CATSREGRAVNTEAFF.

The genes are TRBV11-1 and TRBJ2-7; D might be TRBD1 (5 bases). The germline V and J ends were trimmed by 1 base and 2 bases, with 9 bases remaining between them. Germline-derived CDR1 and CDR2 are SGHAT and FQDESV (reference sequence). This CDR3 is built from 14 residues. This chain's CDR3 is CASSLEQEAYEQYF. The CDR3 nucleotides read TGTGCCAGCAGCTTAGAACAGGAAGCCTACGAGCAGTACTTC.

This clone appeared once. J is TRBJ1-2 and V is TRBV18, with 8 nucleotides matching TRBD1. Germline loops: CDR1 KGHSH, CDR2 LQKENI. The CDR3 runs 18 residues. With V trimmed by 4 bases and J by 2 bases, 15 bases remained unmatched. CDR3 DNA sequence: TGTGCCAGCTCACTAACCGGGACAGGAAATCGCGCAAACTATGGCTACACCTTC. Translating gives CASSLTGTGNRANYGYTF.

V gene TRBV19 combines with J gene TRBJ2-4; 9 bases match TRBD1. CDR3 size: 14 residues. The germline V gene has CDR1 LNHDA and CDR2 SQIVND (reference sequence). J was trimmed by 7 bases and V by 3 bases; bases with no gene match: 4. The CDR3 region has the DNA TGTGCCAGTAGTATCTACAGGGGGCATAACATTCAGTACTTC. Amino acids: CASSIYRGHNIQYF.